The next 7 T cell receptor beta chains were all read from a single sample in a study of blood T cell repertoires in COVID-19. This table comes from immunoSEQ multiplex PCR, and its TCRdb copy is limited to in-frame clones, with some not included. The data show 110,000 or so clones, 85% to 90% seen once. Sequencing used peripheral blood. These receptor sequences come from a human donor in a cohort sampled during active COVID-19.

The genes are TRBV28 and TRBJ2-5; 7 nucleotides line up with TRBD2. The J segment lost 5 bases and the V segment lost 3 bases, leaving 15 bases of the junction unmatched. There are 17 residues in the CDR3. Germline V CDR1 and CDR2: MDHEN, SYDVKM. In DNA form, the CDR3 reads TGTGCCAGCAGTTTGGGAGGGGCGTCAATTATTCGGGAGACCCAGTACTTC. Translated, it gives CASSLGGASIIRETQYF.

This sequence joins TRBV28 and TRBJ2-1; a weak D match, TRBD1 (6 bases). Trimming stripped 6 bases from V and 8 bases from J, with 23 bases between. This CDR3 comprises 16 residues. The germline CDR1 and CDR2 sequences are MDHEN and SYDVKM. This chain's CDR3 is CASSPTGPFNPHEQFF. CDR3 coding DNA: TGTGCCAGCAGCCCGACAGGTCCCTTCAACCCCCATGAGCAGTTCTTC.

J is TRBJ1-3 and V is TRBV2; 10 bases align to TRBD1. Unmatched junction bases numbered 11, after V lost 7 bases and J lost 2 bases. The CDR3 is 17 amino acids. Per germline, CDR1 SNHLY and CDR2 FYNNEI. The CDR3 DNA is TGTGCCAGCATAAGGGACAGGGGAGTAGGTGCTGGAAACACCATATATTTT. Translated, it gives CASIRDRGVGAGNTIYF.

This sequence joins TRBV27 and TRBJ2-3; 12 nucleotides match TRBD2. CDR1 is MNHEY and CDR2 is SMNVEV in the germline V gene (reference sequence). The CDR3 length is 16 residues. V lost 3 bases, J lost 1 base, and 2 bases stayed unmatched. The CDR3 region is CASSFRLAGGTDTQYF. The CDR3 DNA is TGTGCCAGCAGTTTCCGACTAGCGGGGGGCACAGATACGCAGTATTTT.

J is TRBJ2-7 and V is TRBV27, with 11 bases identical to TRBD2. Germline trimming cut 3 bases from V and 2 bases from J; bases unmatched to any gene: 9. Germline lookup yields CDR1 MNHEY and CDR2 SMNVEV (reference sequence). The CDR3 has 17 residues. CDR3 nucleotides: TGTGCCAGCAGTTTGACCTCGACTAGCGGGGCCACCTACGAGCAGTACTTC. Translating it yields CASSLTSTSGATYEQYF.

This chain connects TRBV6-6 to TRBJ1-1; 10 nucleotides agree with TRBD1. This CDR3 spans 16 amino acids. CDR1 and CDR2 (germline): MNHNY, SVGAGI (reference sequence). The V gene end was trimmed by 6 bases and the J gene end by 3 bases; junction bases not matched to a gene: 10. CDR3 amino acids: CASSRPGTGEDTEAFF. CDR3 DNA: TGTGCCAGCAGCCGTCCCGGGACAGGGGAGGACACTGAAGCTTTCTTT.

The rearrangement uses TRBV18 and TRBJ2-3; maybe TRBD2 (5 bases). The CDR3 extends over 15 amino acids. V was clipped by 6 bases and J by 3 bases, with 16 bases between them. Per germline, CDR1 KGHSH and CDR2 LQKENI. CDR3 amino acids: CASSGSVVGTDTQYF. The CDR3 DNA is TGTGCCAGCTCTGGGAGTGTGGTAGGGACAGATACGCAGTATTTT.